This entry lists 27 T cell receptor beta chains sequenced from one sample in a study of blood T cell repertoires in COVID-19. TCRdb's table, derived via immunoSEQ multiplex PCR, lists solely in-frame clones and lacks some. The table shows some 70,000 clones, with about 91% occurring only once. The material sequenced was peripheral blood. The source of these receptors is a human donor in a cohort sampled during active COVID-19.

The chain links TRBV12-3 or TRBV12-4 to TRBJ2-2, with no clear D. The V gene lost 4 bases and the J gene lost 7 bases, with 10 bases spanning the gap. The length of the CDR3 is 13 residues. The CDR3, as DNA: TGTGCCAGCAGTTCCGGTCGTGACGGGGAGCTGTTTTTT. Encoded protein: CASSSGRDGELFF.

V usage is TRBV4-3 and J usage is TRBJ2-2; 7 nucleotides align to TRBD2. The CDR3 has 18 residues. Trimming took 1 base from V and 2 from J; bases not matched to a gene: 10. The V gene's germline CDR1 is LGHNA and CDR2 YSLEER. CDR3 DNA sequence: TGCGCCAGCAGCCAAGGTTCGGGGGGACGTGGAAACACCGGGGAGCTGTTTTTT. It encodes CASSQGSGGRGNTGELFF.

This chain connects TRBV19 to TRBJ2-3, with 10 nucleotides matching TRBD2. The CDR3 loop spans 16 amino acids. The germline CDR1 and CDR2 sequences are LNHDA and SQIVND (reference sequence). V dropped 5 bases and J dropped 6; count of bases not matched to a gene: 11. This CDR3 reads CASSVAAGGPRDTQYF. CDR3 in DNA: TGTGCCAGTAGTGTGGCAGCGGGGGGGCCTCGGGATACGCAGTATTTT.

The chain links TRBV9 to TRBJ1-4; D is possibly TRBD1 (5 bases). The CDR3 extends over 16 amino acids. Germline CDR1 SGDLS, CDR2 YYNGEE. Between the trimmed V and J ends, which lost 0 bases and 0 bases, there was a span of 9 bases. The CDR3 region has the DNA TGTGCCAGCAGCGTAGGGGGACTTGCAACTAATGAAAAACTGTTTTTT. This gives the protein CASSVGGLATNEKLFF.

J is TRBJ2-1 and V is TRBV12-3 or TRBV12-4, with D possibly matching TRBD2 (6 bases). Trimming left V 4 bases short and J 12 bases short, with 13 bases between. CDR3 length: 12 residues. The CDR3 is CASSSFQGGQFF. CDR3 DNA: TGTGCCAGCAGTTCCTTCCAGGGAGGGCAGTTCTTC.

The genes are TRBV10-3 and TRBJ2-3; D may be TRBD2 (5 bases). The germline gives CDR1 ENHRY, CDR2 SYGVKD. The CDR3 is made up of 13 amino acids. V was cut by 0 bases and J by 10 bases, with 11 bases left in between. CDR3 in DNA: TGTGCCATCAGTGAGTCAGGATTCGGGGCGCAGTATTTT. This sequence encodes CAISESGFGAQYF.

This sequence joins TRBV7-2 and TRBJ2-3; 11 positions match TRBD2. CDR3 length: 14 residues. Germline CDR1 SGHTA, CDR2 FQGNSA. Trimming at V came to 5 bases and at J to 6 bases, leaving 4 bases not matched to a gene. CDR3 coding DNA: TGTGCCAGCAGCGTTAGCGGGAGGGACGATACGCAGTATTTT. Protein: CASSVSGRDDTQYF.

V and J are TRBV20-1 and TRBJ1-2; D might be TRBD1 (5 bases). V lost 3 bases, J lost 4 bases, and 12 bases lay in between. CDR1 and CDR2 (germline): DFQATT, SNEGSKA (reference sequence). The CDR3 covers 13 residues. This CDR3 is CSASGGDGYGYTF. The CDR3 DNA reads TGCAGTGCTAGTGGCGGGGACGGCTATGGCTACACCTTC.

CDR3 nucleotides: TGTGCCACCAGACTAGCGGGAGCGACAGATACGCAGTATTTT. Protein: CATRLAGATDTQYF. This chain links TRBV10-3 with TRBJ2-3; 12 bases are a match to TRBD2. Germline CDR1 is ENHRY and CDR2 is SYGVKD. The trim removed 10 bases at V and 3 bases at J, leaving 5 bases unmatched. The CDR3 length is 14 residues.

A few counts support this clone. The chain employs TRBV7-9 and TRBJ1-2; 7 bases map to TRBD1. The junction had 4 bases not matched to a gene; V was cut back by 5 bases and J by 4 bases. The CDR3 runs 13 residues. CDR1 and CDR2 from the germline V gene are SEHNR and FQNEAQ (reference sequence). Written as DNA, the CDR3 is TGTGCCAGCAGCCGAGACAGGGCCTATGGCTACACCTTC. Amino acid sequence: CASSRDRAYGYTF.

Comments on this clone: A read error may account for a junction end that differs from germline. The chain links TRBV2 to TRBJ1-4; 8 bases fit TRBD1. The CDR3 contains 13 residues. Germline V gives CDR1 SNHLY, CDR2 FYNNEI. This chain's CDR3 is CASSEIPDRGPGF. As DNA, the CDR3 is TGTGCCAGCAGTGAAATCCCAGACAGGGGCCCTGGTTTT.

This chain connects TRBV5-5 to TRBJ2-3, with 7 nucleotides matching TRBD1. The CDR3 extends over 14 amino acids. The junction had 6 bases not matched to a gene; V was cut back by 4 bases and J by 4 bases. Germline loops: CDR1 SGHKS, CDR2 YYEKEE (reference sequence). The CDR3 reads CASSVLTGADTQYF. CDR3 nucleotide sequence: TGTGCCAGCAGCGTTCTTACAGGGGCAGATACGCAGTATTTT.

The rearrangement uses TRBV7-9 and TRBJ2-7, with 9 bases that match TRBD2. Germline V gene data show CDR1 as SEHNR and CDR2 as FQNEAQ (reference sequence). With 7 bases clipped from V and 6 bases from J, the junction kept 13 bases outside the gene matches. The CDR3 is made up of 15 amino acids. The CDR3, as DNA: TGTGCCAGCACCCCTTTTGGTAGCGGGAGTAGCGAGCAGTACTTC. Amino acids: CASTPFGSGSSEQYF.

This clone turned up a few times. CDR3 nucleotide sequence: TGTGCCAGCAGCTTAAGGACAGGGAAGTACTTTCTCCAAGAGACCCAGTACTTC. It codes for CASSLRTGKYFLQETQYF. The rearrangement joins TRBV7-9 to TRBJ2-5; 8 bases are shared with TRBD1. Germline trimming cut 2 bases from V and 1 base from J; bases unmatched to any gene: 12. Germline V gives CDR1 SEHNR, CDR2 FQNEAQ (reference sequence). This CDR3 comprises 18 residues.

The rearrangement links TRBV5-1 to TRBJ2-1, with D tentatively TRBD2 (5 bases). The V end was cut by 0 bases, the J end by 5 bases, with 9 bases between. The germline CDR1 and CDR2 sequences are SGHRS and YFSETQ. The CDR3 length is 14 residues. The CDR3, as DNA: TGCGCCAGCAGCTTGGGAGGACTCAACAATGAGCAGTTCTTC. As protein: CASSLGGLNNEQFF.

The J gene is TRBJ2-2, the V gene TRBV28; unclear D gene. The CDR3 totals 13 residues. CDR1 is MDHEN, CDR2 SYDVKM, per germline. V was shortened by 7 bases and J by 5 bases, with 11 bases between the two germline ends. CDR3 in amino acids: CASMGRVTGELFF. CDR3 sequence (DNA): TGTGCCAGCATGGGTCGGGTAACCGGGGAGCTGTTTTTT. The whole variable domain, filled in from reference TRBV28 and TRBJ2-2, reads DVKVTQSSRYLVKRTGEKVFLECVQDMDHENMFWYRQDPGLGLRLIYFSYDVKMKEKGDIPEGYSVSREKKERFSLILESASTNQTSMYLCASMGRVTGELFFGEGSRLTVL.

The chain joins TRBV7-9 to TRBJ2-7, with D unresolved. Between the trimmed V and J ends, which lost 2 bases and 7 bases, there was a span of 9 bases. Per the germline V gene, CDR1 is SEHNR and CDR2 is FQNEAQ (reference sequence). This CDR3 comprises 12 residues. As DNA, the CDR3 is TGTGCCAGCAGCTTAATTAGCACGGAGCAGTACTTC. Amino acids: CASSLISTEQYF.

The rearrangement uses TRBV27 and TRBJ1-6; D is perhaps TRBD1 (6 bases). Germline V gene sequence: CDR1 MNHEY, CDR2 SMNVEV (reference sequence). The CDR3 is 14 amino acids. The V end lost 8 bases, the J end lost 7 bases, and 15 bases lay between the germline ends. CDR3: CASHGTPLNSPLHF. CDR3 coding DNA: TGTGCCAGCCACGGGACACCTCTAAATTCACCCCTCCACTTT.

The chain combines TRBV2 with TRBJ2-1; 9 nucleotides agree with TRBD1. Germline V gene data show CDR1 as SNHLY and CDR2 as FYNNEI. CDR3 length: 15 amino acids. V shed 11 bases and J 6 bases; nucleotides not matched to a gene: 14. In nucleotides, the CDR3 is TGTGCCCCCTCCCCGGGACAGGGAGAAAGCAATGAGCAGTTCTTC. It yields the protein CAPSPGQGESNEQFF.

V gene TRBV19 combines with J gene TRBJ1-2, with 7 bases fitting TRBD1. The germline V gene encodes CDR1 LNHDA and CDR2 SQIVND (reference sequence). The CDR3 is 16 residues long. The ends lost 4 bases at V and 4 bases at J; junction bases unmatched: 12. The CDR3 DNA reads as TGTGCCAGTAGTACTGGACAGGAGGGGGGTTTCTATGGCTACACCTTC. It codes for CASSTGQEGGFYGYTF.

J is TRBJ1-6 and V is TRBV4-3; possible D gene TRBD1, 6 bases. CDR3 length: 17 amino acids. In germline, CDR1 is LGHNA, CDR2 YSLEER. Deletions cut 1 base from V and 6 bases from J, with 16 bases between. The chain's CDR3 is CASSQGIQGGSNSPLHF. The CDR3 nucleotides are TGCGCCAGCAGCCAAGGTATACAGGGCGGTAGTAATTCACCCCTCCACTTT.

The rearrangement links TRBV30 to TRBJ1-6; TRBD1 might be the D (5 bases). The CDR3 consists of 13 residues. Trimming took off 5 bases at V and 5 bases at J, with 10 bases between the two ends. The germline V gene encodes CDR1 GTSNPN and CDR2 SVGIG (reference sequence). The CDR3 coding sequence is TGTGCCTGGCGGGGGACGGATAATTCACCCCTCCACTTT. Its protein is CAWRGTDNSPLHF.

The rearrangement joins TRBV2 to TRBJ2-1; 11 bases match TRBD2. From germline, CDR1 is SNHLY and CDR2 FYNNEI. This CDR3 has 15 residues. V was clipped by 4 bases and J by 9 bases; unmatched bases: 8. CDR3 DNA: TGTGCCAGCAGTGGCCCTAGCGGGGGGCTGGGTGAGCAGTTCTTC. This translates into CASSGPSGGLGEQFF. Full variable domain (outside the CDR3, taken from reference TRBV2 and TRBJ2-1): EPEVTQTPSHQVTQMGQEVILRCVPISNHLYFYWYRQILGQKVEFLVSFYNNEISEKSEIFDDQFSVERPDGSNFTLKIRSTKLEDSAMYFCASSGPSGGLGEQFFGPGTRLTVL.

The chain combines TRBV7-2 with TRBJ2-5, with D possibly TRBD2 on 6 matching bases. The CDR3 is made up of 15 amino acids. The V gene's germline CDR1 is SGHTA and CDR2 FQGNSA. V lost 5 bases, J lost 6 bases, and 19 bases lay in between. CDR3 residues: CASSTTTGVTQTQYF. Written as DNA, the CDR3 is TGTGCCAGCAGCACTACGACGGGAGTGACGCAGACCCAGTACTTC.

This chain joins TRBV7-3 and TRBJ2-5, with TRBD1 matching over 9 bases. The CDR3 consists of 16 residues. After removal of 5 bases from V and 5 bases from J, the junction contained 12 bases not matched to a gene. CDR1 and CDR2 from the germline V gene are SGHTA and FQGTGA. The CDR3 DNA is TGTGCCAGCAGCCCTAAGGGACAGGGTTTAGGGGAGACCCAGTACTTC. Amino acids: CASSPKGQGLGETQYF.

CDR3 region: CASSVSNYGYTF. The CDR3 DNA is TGTGCCTCTAGCGTCAGTAACTATGGCTACACCTTC. The rearrangement links TRBV10-3 to TRBJ1-2; unclear D gene. The CDR3 contains 12 residues. The V end was cut by 11 bases, the J end by 1 base, with 11 bases between. In germline, CDR1 is ENHRY, CDR2 SYGVKD.

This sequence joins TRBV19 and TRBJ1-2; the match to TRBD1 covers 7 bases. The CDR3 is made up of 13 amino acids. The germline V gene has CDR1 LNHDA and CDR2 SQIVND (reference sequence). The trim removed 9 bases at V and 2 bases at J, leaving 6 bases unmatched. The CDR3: CASNDRANYGYTF. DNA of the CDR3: TGTGCCAGCAACGACAGGGCCAACTATGGCTACACCTTC.